The present TCR beta chain was sequenced within a study of cytotoxic CD8 clonotypes in ibrutinib-treated CLL. Germline V gives CDR1 SGHAT, CDR2 FQNNGV. The CDR3 loop spans 11 amino acids. V lost 6 bases and J 2 bases, leaving 4 bases between the germline ends. Clones were sequenced by immunoSEQ multiplex PCR, and TCRdb holds only the in-frame ones, with some missing. The data contain over 250,000 clones, 70% to 80% of them singletons. This TCR was recovered from a human donor with chronic lymphocytic leukemia. The genes are TRBV11-2 and TRBJ2-5; no clear D gene. The sequencing here drew on PBMCs, taken at disease progression, from a patient treated with ibrutinib. The CDR3 DNA is TGTGCCAGCAGGGGGCAAGAGACCCAGTACTTC. Translating it yields CASRGQETQYF.